One and the same sample provided the 11 T cell receptor beta chains below, sequenced in a study of cytomegalovirus exposure and HLA in healthy donors. The assay was immunoSEQ multiplex PCR, and TCRdb's table has in-frame clones only and misses some. The sample lists some 330,000 clones, about nine tenths occurring once. The sample consisted of PBMCs. The source is a woman aged 18-30 years in good health and CMV-seronegative.

This clone showed up just once. This chain joins TRBV10-3 and TRBJ2-7, with D tentatively TRBD1 (6 bases). CDR1 ENHRY and CDR2 SYGVKD come from the germline V gene. The CDR3 sequence is 16 residues long. V lost 0 bases and J 3 bases, leaving 15 bases between the germline ends. Here the CDR3 DNA reads TGTGCCATCAGTGAGTCCCCGGACAGCCTCAACTACGAGCAGTACTTC. Translating it yields CAISESPDSLNYEQYF.

The count of this clone is one. The sample has other DNA sequences that encode this CDR3 too. V is TRBV27 and J is TRBJ2-7; D is perhaps TRBD1 (5 bases). Trimming stripped 3 bases from V and 0 bases from J, with 6 bases between. The germline V gene has CDR1 MNHEY and CDR2 SMNVEV (reference sequence). The CDR3 extends over 13 amino acids. In DNA, the CDR3 is TGTGCCAGCAGTTTTGACAGCTCCTACGAGCAGTACTTC. This codes for CASSFDSSYEQYF.

The chain's CDR3 is CASSSGLAYNEQFF. The CDR3 DNA reads TGTGCCAGCAGCTCCGGACTAGCTTACAATGAGCAGTTCTTC. The chain joins TRBV7-3 to TRBJ2-1; 8 bases are shared with TRBD2. Trimming took 4 bases from V and 4 from J; bases not matched to a gene: 3. Germline CDR1 reads SGHTA; CDR2 reads FQGTGA. This CDR3 comprises 14 residues.

The chain couples TRBV7-3 to TRBJ2-1; tentative D call: TRBD1 (6 bases). CDR1 and CDR2 from the germline V gene are SGHTA and FQGTGA. The CDR3 length is 13 residues. With 1 base removed from V and 7 bases from J, the gap between germline ends came to 8 bases. The CDR3 loop reads CASSLIQGNEQFF. For the CDR3, the DNA is TGTGCCAGCAGCTTAATTCAGGGGAATGAGCAGTTCTTC.

The CDR3 region is CASSSGTPSYNEQFF. CDR3 DNA: TGTGCCAGCAGTTCCGGGACACCGTCCTACAATGAGCAGTTCTTC. The chain couples TRBV11-3 to TRBJ2-1; perhaps TRBD1 as D (6 bases). This CDR3 has 15 amino acids. In germline, CDR1 is SGHNT, CDR2 YENEEA. V lost 6 bases and J lost 1, with 13 bases in between.

The V call is TRBV29-1, the J call TRBJ2-2; a possible D gene is TRBD1 (7 bases). V was trimmed by 3 bases and J by 4 bases, leaving 12 bases between them. Germline loops: CDR1 SQVTM, CDR2 ANQGSEA. The CDR3 length is 14 residues. The CDR3 here is CSVEPQGGTGELFF. The CDR3 DNA is TGCAGCGTTGAGCCCCAGGGGGGCACCGGGGAGCTGTTTTTT.

This clone was seen more than once but under ten times. The chain employs TRBV18 and TRBJ2-1; the match to TRBD2 covers 9 bases. CDR1 is KGHSH, CDR2 LQKENI, per germline. The CDR3 contains 13 residues. V lost 1 base to trimming and J lost 10 bases; unmatched junction nucleotides: 2. CDR3 region: CASSPQRGEEQFF. The DNA of the CDR3 is TGTGCCAGCTCACCACAGCGGGGGGAAGAGCAGTTCTTC.

The chain employs TRBV4-1 and TRBJ1-2, with TRBD1 identical over 7 bases. This CDR3 region has 15 residues. Per the germline V gene, CDR1 is MGHRA and CDR2 is YSYEKL. After removal of 2 bases from V and 2 bases from J, the junction contained 5 bases not matched to a gene. The CDR3 spells CASSQLDRKNYGYTF. In DNA form, the CDR3 reads TGCGCCAGCAGCCAACTGGACAGGAAAAACTATGGCTACACCTTC.

The rearrangement uses TRBV5-1 and TRBJ1-2, with D perhaps TRBD1 (5 bases). The V gene lost 0 bases and the J gene lost 4 bases, with 13 bases spanning the gap. The length of the CDR3 is 15 residues. Germline V gives CDR1 SGHRS, CDR2 YFSETQ. CDR3 protein: CASSLAVQGGYGYTF. The CDR3 coding sequence is TGCGCCAGCAGCTTGGCCGTCCAGGGTGGCTATGGCTACACCTTC. The variable domain in full, completed from reference TRBV5-1 and TRBJ1-2, reads KAGVTQTPRYLIKTRGQQVTLSCSPISGHRSVSWYQQTPGQGLQFLFEYFSETQRNKGNFPGRFSGRQFSNSRSEMNVSTLELGDSALYLCASSLAVQGGYGYTFGSGTRLTVV.

This clone turned up a few times. The chain joins TRBV6-1 to TRBJ1-5; TRBD1 is a possible D gene (5 bases). V dropped 5 bases and J dropped 1 base, with 9 bases sitting between them. Germline CDR1 reads MNHNS; CDR2 reads SASEGT. CDR3 length: 14 residues. CDR3 protein: CASSPTGSNQPQHF. CDR3 nucleotides: TGTGCCAGCAGTCCCACAGGAAGCAATCAGCCCCAGCATTTT.

The chain carries TRBV7-2 and TRBJ2-2; TRBD2 is a possible D gene (5 bases). The CDR3 runs 14 residues. Per the germline V gene, CDR1 is SGHTA and CDR2 is FQGNSA. Trimming removed 5 bases at V and 5 bases at J, with 12 bases between. CDR3 coding DNA: TGTGCCAGCAGCCAAGTCGGCGGGACCGGGGAGCTGTTTTTT. Encoded protein: CASSQVGGTGELFF.